Below, 15 T cell receptor beta chains from the same sample are listed, as sequenced in a study of blood T cells in healthy people across ages. The second PCR ran roughly 7 to 12 cycles with a sample-barcoded 5' primer and J-beta primers. TCRdb independently ran MiXCR on the 5' RACE reads; one entry per CDR3 protein. The sample contains roughly 860,000 distinct CDR3 sequences, approximately 59% of which appear only once. Material for sequencing was blood. All receptors derive from a young man in good health.

Many counts were recorded for this clonotype. The chain couples TRBV20-1 to TRBJ2-4; 9 bases are shared with TRBD1. The CDR3 extends over 15 amino acids. J lost 6 bases, V lost 2 bases, and 8 bases had no gene match. The germline gives CDR1 DFQATT, CDR2 SNEGSKA (reference sequence). DNA of the CDR3: TGCAGTGCTAGACAGGGGACAGGGCGGGCAAACATTCAGTACTTC. This codes for CSARQGTGRANIQYF.

V is TRBV27 and J is TRBJ2-7; 8 bases are shared with TRBD2. This CDR3 is 15 amino acids long. The junction had 10 bases not matched to a gene; V was cut back by 6 bases and J by 3 bases. Germline CDR1 is MNHEY and CDR2 is SMNVEV (reference sequence). The CDR3 loop reads CASSPQVAGNYEQYF. CDR3 sequence (DNA): TGTGCCAGCAGCCCCCAGGTAGCGGGAAACTACGAGCAGTACTTC.

This clonotype was seen a few times. The chain uses TRBV3-1 and TRBJ2-7; D unresolved. Germline CDR1 is LGHDT and CDR2 is YNNKEL (reference sequence). V was trimmed by 4 bases and J by 1 base, leaving 8 bases between them. The CDR3 totals 13 residues. The CDR3 nucleotides are TGTGCCAGCAGCCCCTTTCTTTCCTACGAGCAGTACTTC. Its translation: CASSPFLSYEQYF.

This clonotype was recorded at least ten times. The V call is TRBV12-3 or TRBV12-4, the J call TRBJ2-7; D unclear. V lost 6 bases and J lost 4, with 7 bases in between. CDR3 size: 11 residues. CDR3 in DNA: TGTGCCAGCAGGCAGACATACGAGCAGTACTTC. Translated, it gives CASRQTYEQYF.

This chain uses TRBV6-5 with TRBJ1-6; TRBD1 matches 10 bases. The ends lost 0 bases at V and 8 bases at J; junction bases unmatched: 1. Germline assignment: CDR1 MNHEY and CDR2 SVGAGI. CDR3 length: 15 amino acids. As DNA, the CDR3 is TGTGCCAGCAGTTACTCGGGACAGGGGTATTCACCCCTCCACTTT. This gives the protein CASSYSGQGYSPLHF.

The V gene is TRBV29-1, the J gene TRBJ1-2, with no clear D. This CDR3 has 13 residues. Germline loops: CDR1 SQVTM, CDR2 ANQGSEA. Trimming removed 6 bases from V and 2 bases from J, with 13 bases in between. The CDR3: CSVEEGLNYGYTF. CDR3 nucleotide sequence: TGCAGCGTAGAGGAGGGTTTGAACTATGGCTACACCTTC. Full variable domain (rest looked up from reference TRBV29-1 and TRBJ1-2): SAVISQKPSRDICQRGTSLTIQCQVDSQVTMMFWYRQQPGQSLTLIATANQGSEATYESGFVIDKFPISRPNLTFSTLTVSNMSPEDSSIYLCSVEEGLNYGYTFGSGTRLTVV.

The rearrangement uses TRBV28 and TRBJ2-1; 9 bases are a match to TRBD1. The CDR3 extends over 15 amino acids. With 7 bases clipped from V and 7 bases from J, the junction kept 11 bases outside the gene matches. Looked up from germline, CDR1 is MDHEN and CDR2 is SYDVKM. The CDR3 spells CASTPGDRVGNEQFF. The CDR3 nucleotides are TGTGCCAGCACCCCTGGGGACAGGGTGGGGAATGAGCAGTTCTTC.

This clonotype has more than one count but fewer than ten. This chain connects TRBV20-1 to TRBJ1-2; D unresolved. The CDR3 sequence is 14 residues long. Trimming removed 5 bases at V and 2 bases at J, with 15 bases between. Germline V gene sequence: CDR1 DFQATT, CDR2 SNEGSKA (reference sequence). This chain's CDR3 is CSAPGPAGNYGYTF. Here the CDR3 DNA reads TGCAGTGCTCCTGGCCCAGCGGGAAACTATGGCTACACCTTC.

The gene calls are TRBV4-2 and TRBJ2-3; the match to TRBD2 covers 8 bases. Germline assignment: CDR1 LGHNA and CDR2 YNFKEQ. Losses at the gene ends were 1 base for V and 5 bases for J; bases not matched to a gene: 8. The CDR3 totals 16 residues. The CDR3 is CASSQGAGGEVDTQYF. In DNA, the CDR3 is TGTGCCAGCAGCCAAGGGGCCGGGGGGGAGGTAGATACGCAGTATTTT.

V is TRBV2 and J is TRBJ2-1, with D perhaps being TRBD1 or TRBD2 (5 bases each). The CDR3 is 14 amino acids. Germline CDR1 and CDR2: SNHLY and FYNNEI. V lost 6 bases to trimming and J lost 8 bases, with 17 bases between them. DNA of the CDR3: TGTGCCAGCAGCCCTACAGGAGGAGTGGATGAGCAGTTCTTC. Translation: CASSPTGGVDEQFF.

The rearrangement joins TRBV20-1 to TRBJ1-5; a possible D gene is TRBD1 (5 bases). Trimming removed 3 bases at V and 0 bases at J, with 12 bases between. The CDR3 contains 15 residues. Germline V lookup: CDR1 DFQATT, CDR2 SNEGSKA (reference sequence). CDR3 nucleotides: TGCAGTGCTAGCGGGGCAGCCGATAGCAATCAGCCCCAGCATTTT. The encoded protein is CSASGAADSNQPQHF.

As DNA, the CDR3 is TGTGCCAGCAGTTTATATGACAATCAGCCCCAGCATTTT. It encodes CASSLYDNQPQHF. The gene calls are TRBV27 and TRBJ1-5, with D uncertain. Between the trimmed V and J ends, which lost 1 base and 3 bases, there was a span of 4 bases. This CDR3 is built from 13 residues. CDR1 is MNHEY, CDR2 SMNVEV, per germline (reference sequence).

There are a few counts of this clonotype. The chain recombines TRBV4-1 with TRBJ2-1; 11 bases line up with TRBD1. The germline gives CDR1 MGHRA, CDR2 YSYEKL. J was trimmed by 7 bases and V by 3 bases; bases with no gene match: 8. This CDR3 is built from 16 residues. The CDR3: CASSHRTGGDRNEQFF. CDR3 DNA: TGCGCCAGCAGCCACCGGACAGGGGGCGACAGGAATGAGCAGTTCTTC.

In this sample, this clonotype turned up once. V usage is TRBV20-1 and J usage is TRBJ2-6; 8 bases agree with TRBD1. Per the germline V gene, CDR1 is DFQATT and CDR2 is SNEGSKA (reference sequence). The CDR3 extends over 16 amino acids. The J segment lost 0 bases and the V segment lost 3 bases, leaving 4 bases of the junction unmatched. This CDR3 is CSARGTGGSGANVLTF. In DNA form, the CDR3 reads TGCAGTGCTAGGGGTACAGGGGGCTCTGGGGCCAACGTCCTGACTTTC.

V and J are TRBV6-1 and TRBJ2-7; tentative D call: TRBD1 (6 bases). CDR1 MNHNS and CDR2 SASEGT come from the germline V gene. The CDR3 spans 16 residues. V lost 2 bases and J 0 bases, leaving 14 bases between the germline ends. This CDR3 is CASSERSGVSSYEQYF. The CDR3 region has the DNA TGTGCCAGCAGTGAACGTTCAGGGGTGAGCTCCTACGAGCAGTACTTC.